This TCR beta chain was obtained from a study of regulatory T cells in long-lasting Graves disease. Study results and limitations: Tissue studied was limited to peripheral blood, excluding thyroid tissue.

With iRepertoire HTBI primers and Arm-PCR of CDR3 regions, TCR beta libraries were built. TCRdb reprocessed the multiplex PCR reads via MiXCR and lists one record per CDR3 protein. The table shows approximately 390,000 distinct CDR3 sequences, with 15% to 20% occurring only once. In regard to this clonotype: Its antigen is not known.

Time point defined: newly diagnosed GD, antithyroid drugs for less than 3 months. Extracted RNA from PBMCs served as the source of the TCR library. An endocrinology unit in Xi'an, China, supplied the patients. The V end lost 4 bases, the J end lost 8 bases, and 6 bases lay between the germline ends. Per the germline V gene, CDR1 is SEHNR and CDR2 is FQNEAQ (reference sequence). The CDR3 sequence is 11 residues long. These data were likewise used in another study, on T cells in Graves' hyperthyroidism and ophthalmopathy.

The chain joins TRBV7-9 to TRBJ2-1; unclear D gene. Specimen: peripheral blood mononuclear cells (PBMCs), collected at new diagnosis, from a patient treated with antithyroid drugs. This sequence was found in a woman aged 18 to 35 with Graves disease. The CDR3 region is CASSSWDEQFF. Written as DNA, the CDR3 is TGTGCCAGCAGCTCCTGGGATGAGCAGTTCTTC. The full variable domain, its missing parts supplied by reference TRBV7-9 and TRBJ2-1, is DTGVSQNPRHKITKRGQNVTFRCDPISEHNRLYWYRQTLGQGPEFLTYFQNEAQLEKSRLLSDRFSAERPKGSFSTLEIQRTEQGDSAMYLCASSSWDEQFFGPGTRLTVL.